These 30 T cell receptor beta chains share one sample of origin, sequenced in a study of beta chain features in type 1 diabetes. The study's findings and limits: Among patients with Type 1 diabetes, TCRB CDR3s were moderately but significantly shorter in every one of the four CD4+ subsets.

Since all of the isolated RNA was reverse transcribed, expressed TCRB transcripts were what got sequenced. The table came from immunoSEQ multiplex PCR; TCRdb's copy has only in-frame clones and leaves some out. This sample carries 600,000 to 700,000 clones, approximately 13% of them seen once, and the ten largest clones take about 0.11%. The antigens these receptors bind are not known. Specimen: naive CD4+ T cells from blood. Source of these receptors: a man aged 30 to 39 with type 1 diabetes.

This clone has a handful of counts. This chain uses TRBV14 with TRBJ1-2; D ambiguous. Deletions cut 0 bases from V and 5 bases from J, with 7 bases between. The CDR3 runs 13 residues. Germline V gene lookup returns CDR1 SGHDN and CDR2 FVKESK. The DNA for the CDR3 is TGTGCCAGCAGCCAAGATCAAGCTTATGGCTACACCTTC. Translation gives CASSQDQAYGYTF.

Only a few counts were recorded for this clone. The V and J genes are TRBV6-1 and TRBJ1-1; D is ambiguous. The CDR3 totals 14 residues. The germline gives CDR1 MNHNS, CDR2 SASEGT. V was clipped by 2 bases and J by 1 base, with 8 bases between them. CDR3 DNA sequence: TGTGCCAGCAGTGAAAGCGGGAGGAACACTGAAGCTTTCTTT. The encoded protein is CASSESGRNTEAFF.

The genes are TRBV6-5 and TRBJ1-5; possibly TRBD1 for D (6 bases). Germline values: CDR1 MNHEY, CDR2 SVGAGI. This CDR3 has 15 amino acids. Trimming took off 6 bases at V and 9 bases at J, with 21 bases between the two ends. Here the CDR3 DNA reads TGTGCCAGCAGCCTGGTCCCACAGGGACTAGGGCCCCAGCATTTT. Translating gives CASSLVPQGLGPQHF.

This clone was counted only a few times. The V and J genes are TRBV2 and TRBJ2-2; D is unclear. Trimming took 5 bases from V and 3 from J, leaving 4 bases between them. CDR3 length: 12 amino acids. Germline V lookup: CDR1 SNHLY, CDR2 FYNNEI. The CDR3 DNA reads as TGTGCCAGCAGTTACCACACCGGGGAGCTGTTTTTT. This sequence encodes CASSYHTGELFF. The whole variable domain, remainder taken from reference TRBV2 and TRBJ2-2, is EPEVTQTPSHQVTQMGQEVILRCVPISNHLYFYWYRQILGQKVEFLVSFYNNEISEKSEIFDDQFSVERPDGSNFTLKIRSTKLEDSAMYFCASSYHTGELFFGEGSRLTVL.

A few counts support this clone. The CDR3 DNA is TGCGCCAGCAGTGGAATGGGACCAAGGTACGAGCAGTACTTC. Translated: CASSGMGPRYEQYF. This chain connects TRBV10-2 to TRBJ2-7; possibly TRBD1 or TRBD2 for D (5 bases each). Trimming shortened V by 4 bases and J by 4 bases, and 14 bases separated the two germline ends. From germline, CDR1 is WSHSY and CDR2 SAAADI. The CDR3 covers 14 residues.

This clone came up a few times. V is TRBV14 and J is TRBJ2-5; 8 nucleotides agree with TRBD1. This CDR3 spans 14 amino acids. Trimming took 4 bases from V and 4 from J; bases not matched to a gene: 5. Germline CDR1 and CDR2: SGHDN and FVKESK. CDR3 in amino acids: CASSPTGGVETQYF. CDR3 bases: TGTGCCAGCAGCCCTACAGGGGGAGTAGAGACCCAGTACTTC.

This clone was seen at least ten times. The chain combines TRBV2 with TRBJ2-4; D not resolved. The ends were cut back, 0 bases at V and 9 bases at J, with 6 bases in the middle. The CDR3 runs 12 residues. Per germline, CDR1 SNHLY and CDR2 FYNNEI. The CDR3 region has the DNA TGTGCCAGCAGTGAAGCGCGGCGCATTCAGTACTTC. As protein: CASSEARRIQYF. The variable domain in full, with the rest retrieved from reference TRBV2 and TRBJ2-4, is EPEVTQTPSHQVTQMGQEVILRCVPISNHLYFYWYRQILGQKVEFLVSFYNNEISEKSEIFDDQFSVERPDGSNFTLKIRSTKLEDSAMYFCASSEARRIQYFGAGTRLSVL.

The gene calls are TRBV4-3 and TRBJ2-3; 7 bases fit TRBD1. V trimming: 3 bases; J trimming: 4 bases; junction bases outside the gene matches: 4. The CDR3 has 14 amino acids. Germline CDR1 is LGHNA and CDR2 is YSLEER. The CDR3 sequence: CASSQNRGPDTQYF. The CDR3 DNA reads TGCGCCAGCAGCCAGAACAGGGGCCCAGATACGCAGTATTTT.

The chain couples TRBV4-1 to TRBJ1-2, with D unresolved. V dropped 4 bases and J dropped 1 base, with 13 bases sitting between them. CDR1 and CDR2 (germline): MGHRA, YSYEKL. The length of the CDR3 is 15 residues. As DNA, the CDR3 is TGCGCCAGCAGCCCCCCCGAACAGCTTAACTATGGCTACACCTTC. Protein product: CASSPPEQLNYGYTF.

This clone has a handful of counts. This sequence joins TRBV29-1 and TRBJ2-5; the D is unclear. Trimming took off 7 bases at V and 5 bases at J, with 8 bases between the two ends. Germline CDR1 and CDR2: SQVTM and ANQGSEA. The CDR3 length is 10 residues. The CDR3 DNA reads as TGCAGCGACCGTCCGGAGACCCAGTACTTC. It yields the protein CSDRPETQYF.

J is TRBJ1-5 and V is TRBV29-1, with D perhaps matching TRBD1 (5 bases). Deletions cut 6 bases from V and 3 bases from J, with 18 bases between. The CDR3 is made up of 15 amino acids. The germline CDR1 and CDR2 sequences are SQVTM and ANQGSEA. The CDR3 DNA is TGCAGCGTGATCGATCAGGGAGGGCACAATCAGCCCCAGCATTTT. This translates into CSVIDQGGHNQPQHF.

Turning to this clone: Within the sample, other DNA sequences also encode this same CDR3. The chain employs TRBV28 and TRBJ2-7, with D possibly matching TRBD2 (6 bases). This CDR3 comprises 14 residues. Trimming pared 5 bases from V and 0 bases from J, leaving 11 bases between. Germline V gene lookup returns CDR1 MDHEN and CDR2 SYDVKM. The DNA of the CDR3 is TGTGCCAGCAGTCTTCCCGGGAGCTCCTACGAGCAGTACTTC. It encodes CASSLPGSSYEQYF.

CDR3 coding DNA: TGTGCCAGCAGTGAAGTGGCGGGACGCACAGATACGCAGTATTTT. Translating it yields CASSEVAGRTDTQYF. The gene calls are TRBV6-1 and TRBJ2-3; D might be TRBD2 (6 bases). Between the trimmed V and J ends, which lost 1 base and 1 base, there was a span of 9 bases. The germline V gene has CDR1 MNHNS and CDR2 SASEGT. This CDR3 spans 15 amino acids.

This chain connects TRBV23-1 to TRBJ2-5; no definite D call. TRBV23-1 is flagged as an ORF with uncertain function. The CDR3 extends over 13 amino acids. V was shortened by 0 bases and J by 3 bases, with 5 bases between the two germline ends. In DNA, the CDR3 is TGCGCCAGCAGTCAATCGGCCGAAGAGACCCAGTACTTC. Translating gives CASSQSAEETQYF.

The sample holds a few counts of this clone. The genes are TRBV5-1 and TRBJ2-3, with D perhaps matching TRBD1 (6 bases). Trimming took off 4 bases at V and 0 bases at J, with 15 bases between the two ends. Germline V CDR1 and CDR2: SGHRS, YFSETQ. This CDR3 is 16 amino acids long. The CDR3 bases are TGCGCCAGCAGCACAGGGACGACCACTAGCACAGATACGCAGTATTTT. Translation gives CASSTGTTTSTDTQYF.

The V and J genes are TRBV6-5 and TRBJ1-5; tentative D call: TRBD1 (6 bases). The germline V gene encodes CDR1 MNHEY and CDR2 SVGAGI. V was shortened by 6 bases and J by 1 base, with 10 bases between the two germline ends. This CDR3 spans 14 amino acids. The CDR3 DNA reads as TGTGCCAGCAGAAAACAGGGAAGCAATCAGCCCCAGCATTTT. Translating gives CASRKQGSNQPQHF.

The V call is TRBV5-1, the J call TRBJ2-1; a possible D gene is TRBD2 (6 bases). V was pared by 2 bases and J by 1 base, with 7 bases between. Germline CDR1 SGHRS, CDR2 YFSETQ. This CDR3 has 14 amino acids. For the CDR3, the DNA is TGCGCCAGCAGCTTTGGGACTTCCTACAATGAGCAGTTCTTC. Translated: CASSFGTSYNEQFF.

This clone has just one count. The rearrangement links TRBV25-1 to TRBJ1-4; 10 bases fit TRBD1. The CDR3 is 15 amino acids. Germline V gene sequence: CDR1 MGHDK, CDR2 SYGVNS. After removal of 5 bases from V and 7 bases from J, the junction contained 7 bases not matched to a gene. The CDR3 loop is CASSREWTGGEKLFF. The CDR3 nucleotides are TGTGCCAGCAGTCGGGAATGGACAGGGGGTGAAAAACTGTTTTTT. The whole variable domain, filled in from reference TRBV25-1 and TRBJ1-4, reads EADIYQTPRYLVIGTGKKITLECSQTMGHDKMYWYQQDPGMELHLIHYSYGVNSTEKGDLSSESTVSRIRTEHFPLTLESARPSHTSQYLCASSREWTGGEKLFFGSGTQLSVL.

The rearrangement links TRBV5-6 to TRBJ2-7; the D gene is possibly TRBD1 (6 bases). This CDR3 region has 14 residues. Looked up from germline, CDR1 is SGHDT and CDR2 is YYEEEE. V dropped 0 bases and J dropped 3 bases, with 10 bases sitting between them. The CDR3 spells CASSLGTGIYEQYF. The CDR3, as DNA: TGTGCCAGCAGCTTGGGAACAGGGATCTACGAGCAGTACTTC.

The CDR3 loop is CASSETGGTYNEQFF. For the CDR3, the DNA is TGTGCCAGCAGTGAAACAGGGGGTACCTACAATGAGCAGTTCTTC. V gene TRBV6-1 combines with J gene TRBJ2-1; 8 positions agree with TRBD1. The V gene's germline CDR1 is MNHNS and CDR2 SASEGT. This CDR3 spans 15 amino acids. J was trimmed by 2 bases and V by 2 bases; bases with no gene match: 2.

Only a few counts were recorded for this clone. The chain combines TRBV11-2 with TRBJ1-2; perhaps TRBD1 as D (6 bases). The CDR3 is 14 residues long. The germline V gene encodes CDR1 SGHAT and CDR2 FQNNGV. V lost 0 bases and J 4 bases, leaving 9 bases between the germline ends. The CDR3, as DNA: TGTGCCAGCAGCTTAGATGGCAGGGGCTATGGCTACACCTTC. It encodes CASSLDGRGYGYTF.

V usage is TRBV25-1 and J usage is TRBJ2-1, with a tentative D call TRBD1 (6 bases). Trimming stripped 2 bases from V and 8 bases from J, with 13 bases between. Germline CDR1 MGHDK, CDR2 SYGVNS. This CDR3 is built from 14 residues. CDR3 region: CASSEDRMRDEQFF. The CDR3 nucleotides read TGTGCCAGCAGTGAAGACAGGATGCGGGATGAGCAGTTCTTC.

This clone was counted between two and nine times. V is TRBV9 and J is TRBJ1-1, with D uncertain. The CDR3 runs to 14 residues. Germline CDR1 reads SGDLS; CDR2 reads YYNGEE. Trimming shortened V by 0 bases and J by 7 bases, and 13 bases separated the two germline ends. The CDR3 DNA sequence: TGTGCCAGCAGCGTAGGAAGAGGAAGGGATGAAGCTTTCTTT. This translates into CASSVGRGRDEAFF.

This clone has a handful of counts. J is TRBJ1-5 and V is TRBV4-2, with TRBD1 identical over 9 bases. CDR3 length equals 16 residues. In germline, CDR1 is LGHNA, CDR2 YNFKEQ. J lost 1 base, V lost 4 bases, and 5 bases had no gene match. This chain's CDR3 is CASSRDRVTSNQPQHF. The DNA for the CDR3 is TGTGCCAGCAGCCGGGACAGGGTGACGAGCAATCAGCCCCAGCATTTT.

This chain joins TRBV27 and TRBJ2-2; D might be TRBD2 (5 bases). There are 16 residues in the CDR3. The V end was cut by 4 bases, the J end by 6 bases, with 18 bases between. Germline V lookup: CDR1 MNHEY, CDR2 SMNVEV (reference sequence). CDR3 protein: CASSSPPEGRSGELFF. CDR3 DNA: TGTGCCAGCAGTTCCCCCCCCGAGGGAAGATCCGGGGAGCTGTTTTTT.

The chain carries TRBV7-2 and TRBJ2-4; possible D gene TRBD1, 5 bases. This CDR3 comprises 16 residues. V lost 5 bases and J lost 0, with 14 bases in between. Looked up from germline, CDR1 is SGHTA and CDR2 is FQGNSA. CDR3 residues: CASSRPLGLAKNIQYF. As DNA, the CDR3 is TGTGCCAGCAGCCGCCCTTTGGGGCTAGCCAAAAACATTCAGTACTTC.

This clone was seen a few times. The chain couples TRBV7-2 to TRBJ2-1; D is undetermined. The germline V gene has CDR1 SGHTA and CDR2 FQGNSA. The CDR3 loop spans 13 amino acids. Trimming pared 0 bases from V and 5 bases from J, leaving 5 bases between. The CDR3 here is CASSLAVNNEQFF. Here the CDR3 DNA reads TGTGCCAGCAGCTTAGCAGTTAACAATGAGCAGTTCTTC.

V is TRBV5-4 and J is TRBJ2-7, with 9 nucleotides matching TRBD1. With V trimmed by 1 base and J by 3 bases, 2 bases remained unmatched. Germline V CDR1 and CDR2: SGHNT, YYREEE (reference sequence). The length of the CDR3 is 14 residues. The CDR3 DNA reads as TGTGCCAGCAGCTTGAGGACAGGGGTCTACGAGCAGTACTTC. Its protein is CASSLRTGVYEQYF.

This clone was detected a few times. This rearrangement joins TRBV10-3 to TRBJ2-7; D is perhaps TRBD1 or TRBD2 (5 bases each). CDR1 is ENHRY and CDR2 is SYGVKD in the germline V gene. Trimming took 1 base from V and 0 from J, leaving 16 bases between them. This CDR3 region has 17 residues. This chain's CDR3 is CAISEYTGGGISYEQYF. The CDR3 nucleotides are TGTGCCATCAGTGAGTATACAGGAGGAGGCATCTCCTACGAGCAGTACTTC.

The V and J genes are TRBV5-6 and TRBJ2-2; either TRBD1 or TRBD2 may fit D (5 bases each). From germline, CDR1 is SGHDT and CDR2 YYEEEE. The CDR3 runs 16 residues. V lost 4 bases and J 0 bases, leaving 13 bases between the germline ends. The DNA for the CDR3 is TGTGCCAGCAGCCCCCTGGGGGTTACGAACACCGGGGAGCTGTTTTTT. Protein product: CASSPLGVTNTGELFF.